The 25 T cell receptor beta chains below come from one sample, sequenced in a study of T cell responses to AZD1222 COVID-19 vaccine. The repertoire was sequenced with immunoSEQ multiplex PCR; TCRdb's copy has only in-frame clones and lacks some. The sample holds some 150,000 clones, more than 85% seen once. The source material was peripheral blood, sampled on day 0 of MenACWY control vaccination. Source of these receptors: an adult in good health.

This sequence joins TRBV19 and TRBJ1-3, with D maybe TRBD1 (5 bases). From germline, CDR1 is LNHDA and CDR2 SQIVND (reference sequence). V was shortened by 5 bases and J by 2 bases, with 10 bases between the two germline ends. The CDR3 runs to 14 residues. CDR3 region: CASSLLGAGNTIYF. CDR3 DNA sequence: TGTGCCAGTAGTTTATTGGGGGCTGGAAACACCATATATTTT.

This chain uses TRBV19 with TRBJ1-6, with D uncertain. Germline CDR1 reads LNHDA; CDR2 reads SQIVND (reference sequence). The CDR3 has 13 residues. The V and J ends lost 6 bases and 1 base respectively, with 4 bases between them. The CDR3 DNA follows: TGTGCCAGTAGAGGGTCCTATAATTCACCCCTCCACTTT. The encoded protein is CASRGSYNSPLHF.

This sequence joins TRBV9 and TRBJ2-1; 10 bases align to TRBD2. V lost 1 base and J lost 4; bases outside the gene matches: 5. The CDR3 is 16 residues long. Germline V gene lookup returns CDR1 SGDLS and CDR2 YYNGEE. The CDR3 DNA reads TGTGCCAGCAGCGTATCGAGACTAGCGGGTTACAATGAGCAGTTCTTC. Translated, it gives CASSVSRLAGYNEQFF.

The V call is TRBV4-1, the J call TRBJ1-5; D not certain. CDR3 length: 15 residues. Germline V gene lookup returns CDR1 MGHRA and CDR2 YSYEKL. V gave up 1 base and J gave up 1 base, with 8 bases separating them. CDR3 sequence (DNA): TGCGCCAGCAGCCAAGGGTGGGCCAGCAATCAGCCCCAGCATTTT. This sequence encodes CASSQGWASNQPQHF.

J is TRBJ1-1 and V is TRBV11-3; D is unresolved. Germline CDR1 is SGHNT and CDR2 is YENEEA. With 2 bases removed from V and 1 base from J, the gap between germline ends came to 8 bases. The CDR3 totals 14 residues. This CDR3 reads CASSLSGPNTEAFF. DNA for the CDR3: TGTGCCAGCAGCTTAAGCGGACCGAACACTGAAGCTTTCTTT.

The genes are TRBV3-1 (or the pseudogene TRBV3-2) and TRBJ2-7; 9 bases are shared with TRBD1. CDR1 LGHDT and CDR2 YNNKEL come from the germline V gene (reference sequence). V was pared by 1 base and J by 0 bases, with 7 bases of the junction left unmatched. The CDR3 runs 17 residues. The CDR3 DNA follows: TGTGCCAGCAGCCAAGCGATGGGACAGGGAAGCTCCTACGAGCAGTACTTC. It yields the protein CASSQAMGQGSSYEQYF.

CDR3 DNA: TGCGCCAGCAGCTTGCAGGGGCAGGGCAATCAGCCCCAGCATTTT. Residues: CASSLQGQGNQPQHF. V is TRBV5-1 and J is TRBJ1-5; the D gene is possibly TRBD1 (6 bases). The germline CDR1 and CDR2 sequences are SGHRS and YFSETQ. The CDR3 contains 15 residues. The V gene lost 1 base and the J gene lost 2 bases, with 10 bases spanning the gap.

In DNA form, the CDR3 reads TGTGCCAGCAGCCCCCCCCGCGGGCGGGGGGCCAGCGAGGGCACAGATACGCAGTATTTT. Its protein product is CASSPPRGRGASEGTDTQYF. The rearrangement uses TRBV4-2 and TRBJ2-3; 8 positions match TRBD2. Losses at the gene ends were 4 bases for V and 1 base for J; bases not matched to a gene: 19. This CDR3 contains 20 residues. CDR1 is LGHNA, CDR2 YNFKEQ, per germline.

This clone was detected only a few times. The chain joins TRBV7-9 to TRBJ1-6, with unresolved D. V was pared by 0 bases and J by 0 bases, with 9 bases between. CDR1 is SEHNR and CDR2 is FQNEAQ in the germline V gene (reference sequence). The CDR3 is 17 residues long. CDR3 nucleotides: TGTGCCAGCAGCTTAGCTCGAGGGAGCTCCTATAATTCACCCCTCCACTTT. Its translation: CASSLARGSSYNSPLHF.

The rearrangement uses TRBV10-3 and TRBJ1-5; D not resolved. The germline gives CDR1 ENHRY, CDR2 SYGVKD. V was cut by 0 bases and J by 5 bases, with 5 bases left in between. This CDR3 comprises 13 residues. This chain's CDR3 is CAISESPDQPQHF. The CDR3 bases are TGTGCCATCAGTGAGTCGCCTGATCAGCCCCAGCATTTT.

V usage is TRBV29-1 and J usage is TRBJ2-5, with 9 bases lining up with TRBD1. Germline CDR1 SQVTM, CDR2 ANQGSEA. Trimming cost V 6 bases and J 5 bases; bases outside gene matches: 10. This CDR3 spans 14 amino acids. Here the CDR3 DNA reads TGCAGCGTCTTGAGGACAGGGGCCGGGGAGACCCAGTACTTC. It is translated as CSVLRTGAGETQYF.

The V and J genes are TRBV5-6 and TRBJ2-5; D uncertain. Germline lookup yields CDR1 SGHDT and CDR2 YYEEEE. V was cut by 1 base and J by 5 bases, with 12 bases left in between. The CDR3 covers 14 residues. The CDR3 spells CASSLMTAAETQYF. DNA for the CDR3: TGTGCCAGCAGCTTGATGACCGCCGCGGAGACCCAGTACTTC.

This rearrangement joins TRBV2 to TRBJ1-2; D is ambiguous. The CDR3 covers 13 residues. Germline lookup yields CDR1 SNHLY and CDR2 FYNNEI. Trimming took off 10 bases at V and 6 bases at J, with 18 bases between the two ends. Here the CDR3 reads CATQPSFPNGYTF. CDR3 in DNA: TGTGCCACCCAACCTTCCTTTCCCAATGGCTACACCTTC. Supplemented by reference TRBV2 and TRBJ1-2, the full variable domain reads EPEVTQTPSHQVTQMGQEVILRCVPISNHLYFYWYRQILGQKVEFLVSFYNNEISEKSEIFDDQFSVERPDGSNFTLKIRSTKLEDSAMYFCATQPSFPNGYTFGSGTRLTVV.

The CDR3: CASSLVGRNSPLHF. The DNA for the CDR3 is TGTGCCAGCAGCTTAGTGGGACGGAATTCACCCCTCCACTTT. V usage is TRBV13 and J usage is TRBJ1-6; D perhaps matches TRBD1 (5 bases). The length of the CDR3 is 14 residues. The V end was cut by 1 base, the J end by 7 bases, with 8 bases between. Germline values: CDR1 PRHDT, CDR2 FYEKMQ (reference sequence).

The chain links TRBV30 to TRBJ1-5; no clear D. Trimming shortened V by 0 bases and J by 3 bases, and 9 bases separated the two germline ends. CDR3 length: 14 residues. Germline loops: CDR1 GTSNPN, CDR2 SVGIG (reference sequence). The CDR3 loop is CAWSVGGLNQPQHF. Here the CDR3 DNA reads TGTGCCTGGAGTGTGGGCGGGCTCAATCAGCCCCAGCATTTT.

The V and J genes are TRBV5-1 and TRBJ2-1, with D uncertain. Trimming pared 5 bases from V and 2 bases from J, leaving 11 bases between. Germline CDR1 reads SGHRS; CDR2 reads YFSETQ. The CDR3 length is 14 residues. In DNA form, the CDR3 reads TGCGCCAGCAGTCAAGGGCTTACCTACAATGAGCAGTTCTTC. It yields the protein CASSQGLTYNEQFF.

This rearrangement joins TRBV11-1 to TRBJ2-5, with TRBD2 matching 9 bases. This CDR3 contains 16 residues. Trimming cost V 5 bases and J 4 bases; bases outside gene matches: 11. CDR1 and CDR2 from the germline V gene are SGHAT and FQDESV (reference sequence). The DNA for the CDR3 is TGTGCCAGCAGCCCCCTCCCAGCGGGGGGTCTAGAGACCCAGTACTTC. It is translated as CASSPLPAGGLETQYF.

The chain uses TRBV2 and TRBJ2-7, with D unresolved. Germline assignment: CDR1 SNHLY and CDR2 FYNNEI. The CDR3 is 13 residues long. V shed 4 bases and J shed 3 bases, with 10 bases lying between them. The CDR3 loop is CASSAERNYEQYF. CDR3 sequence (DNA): TGTGCCAGCAGTGCAGAGAGAAACTACGAGCAGTACTTC.

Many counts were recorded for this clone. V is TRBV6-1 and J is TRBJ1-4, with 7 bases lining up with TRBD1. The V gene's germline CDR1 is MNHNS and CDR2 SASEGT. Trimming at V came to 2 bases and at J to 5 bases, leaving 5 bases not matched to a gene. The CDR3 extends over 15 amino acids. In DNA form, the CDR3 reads TGTGCCAGCAGTGAATTCGGACAGGTGAATGAAAAACTGTTTTTT. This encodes CASSEFGQVNEKLFF.

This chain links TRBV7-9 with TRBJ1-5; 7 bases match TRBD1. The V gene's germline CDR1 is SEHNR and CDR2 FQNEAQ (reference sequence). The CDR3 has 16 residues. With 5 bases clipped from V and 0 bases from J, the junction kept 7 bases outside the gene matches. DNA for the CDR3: TGTGCCAGCAGCCCGGGACAGCAATATAGCAATCAGCCCCAGCATTTT. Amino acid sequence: CASSPGQQYSNQPQHF.

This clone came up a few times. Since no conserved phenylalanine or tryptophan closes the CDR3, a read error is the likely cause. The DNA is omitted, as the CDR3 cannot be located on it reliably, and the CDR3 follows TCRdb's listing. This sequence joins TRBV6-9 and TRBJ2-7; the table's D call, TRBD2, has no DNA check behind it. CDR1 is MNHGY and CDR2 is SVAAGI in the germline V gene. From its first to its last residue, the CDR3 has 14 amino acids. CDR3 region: CASKVFVCRLAGGT.

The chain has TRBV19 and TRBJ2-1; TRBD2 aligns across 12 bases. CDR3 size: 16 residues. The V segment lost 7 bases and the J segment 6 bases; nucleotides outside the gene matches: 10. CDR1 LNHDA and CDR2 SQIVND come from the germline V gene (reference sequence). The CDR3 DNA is TGTGCCAGTACCCATTTGACTAGCGGGAGCCCCAATGAGCAGTTCTTC. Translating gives CASTHLTSGSPNEQFF.

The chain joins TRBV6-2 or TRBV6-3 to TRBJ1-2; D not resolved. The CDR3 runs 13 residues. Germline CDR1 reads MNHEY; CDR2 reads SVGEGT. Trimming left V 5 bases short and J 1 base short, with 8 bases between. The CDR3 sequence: CASSRTDNYGYTF. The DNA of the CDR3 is TGTGCCAGCAGTAGGACGGATAACTATGGCTACACCTTC.

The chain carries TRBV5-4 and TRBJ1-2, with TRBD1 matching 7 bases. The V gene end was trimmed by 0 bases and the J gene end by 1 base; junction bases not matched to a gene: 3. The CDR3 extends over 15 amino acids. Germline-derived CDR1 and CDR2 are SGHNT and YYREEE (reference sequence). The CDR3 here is CASSLGQGNNYGYTF. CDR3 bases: TGTGCCAGCAGCTTGGGACAGGGAAATAACTATGGCTACACCTTC.

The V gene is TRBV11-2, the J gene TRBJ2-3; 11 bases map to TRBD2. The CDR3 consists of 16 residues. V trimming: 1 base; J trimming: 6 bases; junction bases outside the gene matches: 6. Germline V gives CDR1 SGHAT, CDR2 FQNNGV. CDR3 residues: CASSLVLAGGPDTQYF. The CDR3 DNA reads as TGTGCCAGCAGCTTAGTATTAGCGGGGGGGCCCGATACGCAGTATTTT.